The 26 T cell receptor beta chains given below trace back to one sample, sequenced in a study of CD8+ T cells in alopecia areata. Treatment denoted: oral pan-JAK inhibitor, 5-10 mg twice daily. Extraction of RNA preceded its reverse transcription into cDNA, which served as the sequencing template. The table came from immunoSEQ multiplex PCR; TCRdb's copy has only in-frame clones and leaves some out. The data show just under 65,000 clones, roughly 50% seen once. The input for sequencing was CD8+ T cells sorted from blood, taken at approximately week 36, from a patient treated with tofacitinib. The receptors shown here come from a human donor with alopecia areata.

The CDR3 DNA reads TGTGCCAGCAGCTTAGAGGCGCAAAGCTCCTACGAGCAGTACTTC. Translation: CASSLEAQSSYEQYF. The chain uses TRBV7-3 and TRBJ2-7, with D unresolved. Germline V lookup: CDR1 SGHTA, CDR2 FQGTGA. The CDR3 is 15 residues long. Deletions cut 2 bases from V and 0 bases from J, with 11 bases between.

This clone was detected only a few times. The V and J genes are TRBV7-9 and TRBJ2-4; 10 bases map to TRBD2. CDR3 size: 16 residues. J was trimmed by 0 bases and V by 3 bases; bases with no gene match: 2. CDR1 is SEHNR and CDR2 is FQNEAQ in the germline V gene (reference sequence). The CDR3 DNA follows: TGTGCCAGCAGCTTGACTAGCGGGTTAGCCAAAAACATTCAGTACTTC. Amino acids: CASSLTSGLAKNIQYF.

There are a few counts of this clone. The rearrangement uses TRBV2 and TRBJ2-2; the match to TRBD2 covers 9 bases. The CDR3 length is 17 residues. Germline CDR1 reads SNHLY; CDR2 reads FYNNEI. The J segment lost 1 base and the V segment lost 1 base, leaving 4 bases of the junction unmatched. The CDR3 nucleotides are TGTGCCAGCAGTGAAGATGCACTAGCGGGGAACACCGGGGAGCTGTTTTTT. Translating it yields CASSEDALAGNTGELFF. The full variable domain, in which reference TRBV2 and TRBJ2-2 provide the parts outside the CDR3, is EPEVTQTPSHQVTQMGQEVILRCVPISNHLYFYWYRQILGQKVEFLVSFYNNEISEKSEIFDDQFSVERPDGSNFTLKIRSTKLEDSAMYFCASSEDALAGNTGELFFGEGSRLTVL.

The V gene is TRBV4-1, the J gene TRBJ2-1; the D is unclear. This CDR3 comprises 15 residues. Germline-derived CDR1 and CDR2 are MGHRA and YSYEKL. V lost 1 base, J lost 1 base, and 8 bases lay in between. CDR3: CASSQVIGSYNEQFF. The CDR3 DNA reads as TGCGCCAGCAGCCAAGTGATCGGTTCCTACAATGAGCAGTTCTTC.

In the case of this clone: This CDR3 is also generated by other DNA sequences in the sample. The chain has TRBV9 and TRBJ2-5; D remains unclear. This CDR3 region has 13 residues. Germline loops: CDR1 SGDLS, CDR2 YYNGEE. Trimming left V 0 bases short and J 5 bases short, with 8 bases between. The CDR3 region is CASSVGYGETQYF. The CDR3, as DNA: TGTGCCAGCAGCGTAGGGTACGGGGAGACCCAGTACTTC.

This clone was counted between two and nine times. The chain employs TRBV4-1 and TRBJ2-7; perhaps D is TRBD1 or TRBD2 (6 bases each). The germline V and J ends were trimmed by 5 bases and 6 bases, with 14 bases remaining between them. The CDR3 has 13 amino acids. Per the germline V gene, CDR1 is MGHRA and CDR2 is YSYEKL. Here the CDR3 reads CASSAAGEVEQYF. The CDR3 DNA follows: TGCGCCAGCAGCGCCGCAGGGGAGGTCGAGCAGTACTTC.

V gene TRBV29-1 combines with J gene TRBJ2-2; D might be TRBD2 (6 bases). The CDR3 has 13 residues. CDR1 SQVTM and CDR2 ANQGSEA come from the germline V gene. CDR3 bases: TGCCCCTGGAAGGGGACTTGCACCGGGGAGCTGTTTTTT. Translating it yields CPWKGTCTGELFF.

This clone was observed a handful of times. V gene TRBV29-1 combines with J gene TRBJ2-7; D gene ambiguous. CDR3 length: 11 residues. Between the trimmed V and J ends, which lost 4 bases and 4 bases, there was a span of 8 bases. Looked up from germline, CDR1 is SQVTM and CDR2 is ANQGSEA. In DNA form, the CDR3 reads TGCAGCGTTGTGGAAGAGTACGAGCAGTACTTC. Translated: CSVVEEYEQYF.

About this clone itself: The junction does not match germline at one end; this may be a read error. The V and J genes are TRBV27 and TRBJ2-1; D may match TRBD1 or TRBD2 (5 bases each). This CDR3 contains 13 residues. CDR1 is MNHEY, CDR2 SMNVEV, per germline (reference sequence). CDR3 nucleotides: TGTGCCAGCAGTCCGACCCGGGACCCCTACAAGGTCTTC. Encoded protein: CASSPTRDPYKVF.

The CDR3 loop is CASSLPAVANYGYTF. DNA of the CDR3: TGTGCCAGCAGCTTGCCGGCCGTAGCTAACTATGGCTACACCTTC. This chain links TRBV7-9 with TRBJ1-2; D gene uncertain. The germline CDR1 and CDR2 sequences are SEHNR and FQNEAQ (reference sequence). Trimming took 3 bases from V and 0 from J, leaving 11 bases between them. CDR3 length: 15 amino acids.

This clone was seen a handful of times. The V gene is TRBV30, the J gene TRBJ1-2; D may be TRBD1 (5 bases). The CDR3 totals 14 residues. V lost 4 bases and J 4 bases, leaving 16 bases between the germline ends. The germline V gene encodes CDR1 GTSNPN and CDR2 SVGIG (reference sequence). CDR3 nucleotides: TGTGCCTGGATCGGGCCCGGGGCAGGCTATGGCTACACCTTC. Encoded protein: CAWIGPGAGYGYTF.

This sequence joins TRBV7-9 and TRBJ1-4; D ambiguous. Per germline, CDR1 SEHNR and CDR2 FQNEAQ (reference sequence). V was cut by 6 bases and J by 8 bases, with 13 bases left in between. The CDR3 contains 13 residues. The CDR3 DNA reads TGTGCCAGCAGAAAGGGCCCTAGGGAAAAACTGTTTTTT. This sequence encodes CASRKGPREKLFF.

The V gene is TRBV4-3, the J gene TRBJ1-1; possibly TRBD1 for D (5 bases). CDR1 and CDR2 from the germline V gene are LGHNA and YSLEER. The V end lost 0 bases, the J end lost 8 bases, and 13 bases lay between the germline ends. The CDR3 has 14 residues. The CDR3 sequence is CASSQDRASWEAFF. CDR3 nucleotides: TGCGCCAGCAGCCAAGACAGGGCCTCCTGGGAAGCTTTCTTT.

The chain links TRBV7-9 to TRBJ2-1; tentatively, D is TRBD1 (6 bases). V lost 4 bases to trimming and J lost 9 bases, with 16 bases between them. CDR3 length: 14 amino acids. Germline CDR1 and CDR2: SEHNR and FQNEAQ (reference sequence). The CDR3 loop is CASSSTTDSFEQFF. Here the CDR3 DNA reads TGTGCCAGCAGCTCAACCACGGACAGTTTTGAGCAGTTCTTC. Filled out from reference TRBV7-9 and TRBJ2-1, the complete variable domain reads DTGVSQNPRHKITKRGQNVTFRCDPISEHNRLYWYRQTLGQGPEFLTYFQNEAQLEKSRLLSDRFSAERPKGSFSTLEIQRTEQGDSAMYLCASSSTTDSFEQFFGPGTRLTVL.

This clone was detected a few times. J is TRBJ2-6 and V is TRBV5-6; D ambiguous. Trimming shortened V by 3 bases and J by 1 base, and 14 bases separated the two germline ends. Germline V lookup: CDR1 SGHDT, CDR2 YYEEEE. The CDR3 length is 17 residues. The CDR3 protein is CASSSPLDGSGANVLTF. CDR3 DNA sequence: TGTGCCAGCAGCTCGCCATTAGACGGGTCTGGGGCCAACGTCCTGACTTTC.

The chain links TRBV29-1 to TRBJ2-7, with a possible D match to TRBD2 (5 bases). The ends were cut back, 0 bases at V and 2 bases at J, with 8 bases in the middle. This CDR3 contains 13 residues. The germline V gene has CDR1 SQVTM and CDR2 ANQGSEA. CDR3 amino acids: CSVEETTPYEQYF. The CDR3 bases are TGCAGCGTTGAAGAGACTACGCCCTACGAGCAGTACTTC.

The CDR3: CASTAGGSSYNEQFF. CDR3 in DNA: TGTGCCAGCACTGCGGGAGGTTCCTCCTACAATGAGCAGTTCTTC. The V call is TRBV9, the J call TRBJ2-1, with TRBD2 identical over 8 bases. CDR1 is SGDLS and CDR2 is YYNGEE in the germline V gene. The V and J ends lost 6 bases and 0 bases, in that order; junction bases with no gene match: 5. The CDR3 has 15 amino acids.

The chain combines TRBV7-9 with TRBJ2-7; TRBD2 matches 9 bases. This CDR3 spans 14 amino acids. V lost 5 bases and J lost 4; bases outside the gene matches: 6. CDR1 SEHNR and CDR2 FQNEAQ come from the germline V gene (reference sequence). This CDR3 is CASSPTSGTYEQYF. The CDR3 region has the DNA TGTGCCAGCAGCCCGACTAGCGGCACATACGAGCAGTACTTC.

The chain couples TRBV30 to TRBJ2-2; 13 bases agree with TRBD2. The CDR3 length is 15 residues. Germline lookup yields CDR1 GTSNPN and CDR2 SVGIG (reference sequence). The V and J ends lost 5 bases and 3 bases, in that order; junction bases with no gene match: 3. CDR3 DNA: TGTGCCTGGCACGGACTAGCGGGAGACACCGGGGAGCTGTTTTTT. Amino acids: CAWHGLAGDTGELFF.

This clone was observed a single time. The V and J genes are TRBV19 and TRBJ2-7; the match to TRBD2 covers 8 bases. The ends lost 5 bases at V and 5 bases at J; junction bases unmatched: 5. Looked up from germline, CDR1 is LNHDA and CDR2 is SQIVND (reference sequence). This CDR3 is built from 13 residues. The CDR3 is CASSPGLANEQYF. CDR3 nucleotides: TGTGCCAGTAGTCCAGGACTAGCCAACGAGCAGTACTTC.

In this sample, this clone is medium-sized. The CDR3 region is CAWSRTTSELSTGELFF. The CDR3 DNA sequence: TGTGCCTGGAGTCGAACCACTAGCGAACTCAGCACCGGGGAGCTGTTTTTT. The V and J genes are TRBV30 and TRBJ2-2; 7 bases map to TRBD2. With 2 bases clipped from V and 4 bases from J, the junction kept 13 bases outside the gene matches. The CDR3 runs 17 residues. Per germline, CDR1 GTSNPN and CDR2 SVGIG (reference sequence).

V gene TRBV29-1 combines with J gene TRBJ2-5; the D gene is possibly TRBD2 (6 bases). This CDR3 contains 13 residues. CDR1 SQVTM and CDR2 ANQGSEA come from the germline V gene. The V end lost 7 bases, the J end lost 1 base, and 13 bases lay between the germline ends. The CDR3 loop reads CSARTGLQETQYF. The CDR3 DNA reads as TGCAGCGCCCGGACGGGACTCCAAGAGACCCAGTACTTC.

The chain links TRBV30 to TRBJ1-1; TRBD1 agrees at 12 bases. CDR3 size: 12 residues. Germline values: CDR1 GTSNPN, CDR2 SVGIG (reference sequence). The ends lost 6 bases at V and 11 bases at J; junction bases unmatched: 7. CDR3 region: CACTGQGAVAFF. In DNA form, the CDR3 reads TGTGCCTGCACGGGACAGGGGGCGGTGGCTTTCTTT.

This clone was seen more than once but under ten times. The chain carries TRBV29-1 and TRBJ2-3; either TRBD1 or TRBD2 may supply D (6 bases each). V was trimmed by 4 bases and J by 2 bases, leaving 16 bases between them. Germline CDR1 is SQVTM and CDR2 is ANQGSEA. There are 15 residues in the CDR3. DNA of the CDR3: TGCAGCGTTGCCGGACAACGGGGGCCCACAGATACGCAGTATTTT. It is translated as CSVAGQRGPTDTQYF.

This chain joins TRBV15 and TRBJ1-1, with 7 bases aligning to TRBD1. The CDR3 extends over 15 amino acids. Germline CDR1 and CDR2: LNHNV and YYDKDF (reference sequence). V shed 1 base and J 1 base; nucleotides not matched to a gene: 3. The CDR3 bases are TGTGCCACCAGCAGAGTTAGGACAGGGAACACTGAAGCTTTCTTT. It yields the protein CATSRVRTGNTEAFF.

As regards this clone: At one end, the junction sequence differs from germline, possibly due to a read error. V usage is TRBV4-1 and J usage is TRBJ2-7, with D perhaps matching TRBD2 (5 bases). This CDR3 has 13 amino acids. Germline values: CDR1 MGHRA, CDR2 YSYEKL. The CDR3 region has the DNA TGCGCCAGCAGCCAAGTAGCTGACTACGAGCAGTGCTTC. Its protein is CASSQVADYEQCF.